This T cell receptor (beta chain) was found in a study of blood T cell repertoires in COVID-19. On the study more broadly: T cells, B-cell-depleted T cells, or PBMCs supplied cDNA or gDNA.

Original data processing: Amplified reference gene primers provided the basis for estimating nucleated cell counts. TCRdb's table, derived via immunoSEQ multiplex PCR, lists solely in-frame clones and lacks some. That table supplies the V and J calls and clone size; D and trimming were determined from the DNA. The sample shows some 350,000 clones, about 88% of them seen only once. This clone was seen a handful of times. Participants reported their clinical history, and cohort assignment relied on those reports. Each recovered donor of Cohort 3 presented with two negative PCRs, clearance, or symptom resolution. The CDR3 contains 13 residues. Germline CDR1 SGHDT, CDR2 YYEEEE. The germline V and J ends were trimmed by 0 bases and 4 bases, with 7 bases remaining between them.

This chain connects TRBV5-6 to TRBJ1-1; D is undetermined. The sample consisted of PBMCs or T cells enriched from blood (not recorded which). This TCR came from a woman under 40 who had recovered from COVID-19. The CDR3 DNA reads as TGTGCCAGCAGCTTGGGACTGGGCACTGAAGCTTTCTTT. Encoded protein: CASSLGLGTEAFF.